The 17 T cell receptor beta chains given below trace back to one sample, sequenced in a study of graft-versus-host responses after intestinal transplantation. Profiling relied on immunoSEQ multiplex PCR, and the TCRdb table lists in-frame clones only, not all of them. The profile shows around 15,000 clones, 88% of them singletons. Specimen: PBMCs, collected around 110 days after intestinal transplant. These receptors all stem from a human patient who received an intestinal transplant, so some T cells may come from the graft donor.

This clone was detected only once. The chain uses TRBV4-1 and TRBJ2-7; the match to TRBD2 covers 9 bases. The CDR3 spans 15 residues. V was pared by 1 base and J by 3 bases, with 4 bases of the junction left unmatched. CDR1 and CDR2 (germline): MGHRA, YSYEKL. In DNA form, the CDR3 reads TGCGCCAGCAGCCAAGTGAGCGGGAGGAACTACGAGCAGTACTTC. Encoded protein: CASSQVSGRNYEQYF.

V usage is TRBV28 and J usage is TRBJ2-7; D not certain. This CDR3 is 14 amino acids long. V was clipped by 2 bases and J by 6 bases, with 14 bases between them. Germline values: CDR1 MDHEN, CDR2 SYDVKM. DNA for the CDR3: TGTGCCAGCAGTTTAGTTACCCCATGGGGCGAGCAGTACTTC. Translating gives CASSLVTPWGEQYF. The variable domain in full, completed from reference TRBV28 and TRBJ2-7, reads DVKVTQSSRYLVKRTGEKVFLECVQDMDHENMFWYRQDPGLGLRLIYFSYDVKMKEKGDIPEGYSVSREKKERFSLILESASTNQTSMYLCASSLVTPWGEQYFGPGTRLTVT.

This rearrangement joins TRBV13 to TRBJ2-1; D gene unclear. The CDR3 has 16 amino acids. CDR1 and CDR2 from the germline V gene are PRHDT and FYEKMQ (reference sequence). The V end lost 5 bases, the J end lost 0 bases, and 14 bases lay between the germline ends. This CDR3 reads CASSTVGARSYNEQFF. The CDR3 region has the DNA TGTGCCAGCAGCACCGTAGGAGCCCGCTCCTACAATGAGCAGTTCTTC.

The J gene is TRBJ1-1, the V gene TRBV19; D not certain. This CDR3 has 17 amino acids. V gave up 3 bases and J gave up 0 bases, with 17 bases separating them. Germline V CDR1 and CDR2: LNHDA, SQIVND (reference sequence). CDR3 coding DNA: TGTGCCAGTAGTATGAGTCAGGTTTCCCTGATGAACACTGAAGCTTTCTTT. This sequence encodes CASSMSQVSLMNTEAFF.

The chain has TRBV19 and TRBJ2-7, with D possibly TRBD2 on 7 matching bases. V lost 4 bases to trimming and J lost 3 bases, with 13 bases between them. The CDR3 is made up of 14 amino acids. Germline lookup yields CDR1 LNHDA and CDR2 SQIVND (reference sequence). The CDR3 reads CASSTGGRHYEQYF. The CDR3 nucleotides are TGTGCCAGTAGTACCGGGGGGCGACACTACGAGCAGTACTTC.

The rearrangement links TRBV19 to TRBJ2-6, with no clear D. The CDR3 is 17 residues long. Germline CDR1 is LNHDA and CDR2 is SQIVND (reference sequence). With 1 base removed from V and 3 bases from J, the gap between germline ends came to 13 bases. Here the CDR3 DNA reads TGTGCCAGTAGTATAGCGCTTAGTTGGGGTGGGGCCAACGTCCTGACTTTC. It yields the protein CASSIALSWGGANVLTF.

The chain carries TRBV27 and TRBJ1-2, with a weak D call TRBD1 (5 bases). Between the trimmed V and J ends, which lost 8 bases and 4 bases, there was a span of 23 bases. Per the germline V gene, CDR1 is MNHEY and CDR2 is SMNVEV (reference sequence). This CDR3 has 16 residues. The CDR3 loop reads CASGGMTAATIYGYTF. CDR3 nucleotides: TGTGCCAGCGGGGGAATGACAGCCGCAACGATCTATGGCTACACCTTC.

This clone was found once. This chain uses TRBV4-1 with TRBJ2-7, with D tentatively TRBD1 or TRBD2 (5 bases each). The CDR3 loop spans 15 amino acids. Looked up from germline, CDR1 is MGHRA and CDR2 is YSYEKL. The ends were cut back, 2 bases at V and 3 bases at J, with 14 bases in the middle. CDR3 nucleotide sequence: TGCGCCAGCAGCCAAAAGTTCCTTGGGGGCTACGAGCAGTACTTC. It encodes CASSQKFLGGYEQYF.

The rearrangement links TRBV7-9 to TRBJ1-2; 8 bases line up with TRBD1. The V gene end was trimmed by 9 bases and the J gene end by 4 bases; junction bases not matched to a gene: 7. The CDR3 is 13 residues long. Germline V gene data show CDR1 as SEHNR and CDR2 as FQNEAQ (reference sequence). The CDR3 region is CASTPQGAYGYTF. Written as DNA, the CDR3 is TGTGCCAGTACCCCCCAGGGGGCCTATGGCTACACCTTC.

The V gene is TRBV11-3, the J gene TRBJ2-3; D uncertain. Between the trimmed V and J ends, which lost 3 bases and 2 bases, there was a span of 6 bases. The germline gives CDR1 SGHNT, CDR2 YENEEA. The CDR3 is 13 residues long. For the CDR3, the DNA is TGTGCCAGCAGCTTCGGCCTCACAGATACGCAGTATTTT. Its translation is CASSFGLTDTQYF. Filled out from reference TRBV11-3 and TRBJ2-3, the complete variable domain reads EAGVVQSPRYKIIEKKQPVAFWCNPISGHNTLYWYLQNLGQGPELLIRYENEEAVDDSQLPKDRFSAERLKGVDSTLKIQPAELGDSAVYLCASSFGLTDTQYFGPGTRLTVL.

The gene calls are TRBV2 and TRBJ2-4; tentatively, D is TRBD1 (6 bases). In germline, CDR1 is SNHLY, CDR2 FYNNEI. V dropped 4 bases and J dropped 0 bases, with 10 bases sitting between them. The CDR3 covers 15 residues. The CDR3 coding sequence is TGTGCCAGCAGTGTAGACAGGCTAGCCAAAAACATTCAGTACTTC. Translation: CASSVDRLAKNIQYF.

The chain links TRBV14 to TRBJ1-4, with D possibly TRBD1 on 6 matching bases. Trimming removed 5 bases from V and 8 bases from J, with 15 bases in between. CDR1 is SGHDN and CDR2 is FVKESK in the germline V gene. This CDR3 is built from 14 residues. The CDR3, as DNA: TGTGCCAGCAGCGGGGGGCCCTATCGGGAAAAACTGTTTTTT. Translated, it gives CASSGGPYREKLFF.

V usage is TRBV6-9 and J usage is TRBJ1-2; tentatively, D is TRBD1 (6 bases). Trimming cost V 3 bases and J 3 bases, with 14 bases left between them. This CDR3 has 15 amino acids. Germline V gives CDR1 MNHGY, CDR2 SVAAGI. This CDR3 is CASSYRGASDYGYTF. In DNA, the CDR3 is TGTGCCAGCAGTTACCGGGGGGCGTCGGACTATGGCTACACCTTC.

This sequence joins TRBV19 and TRBJ2-1; 9 nucleotides agree with TRBD1. The germline V gene encodes CDR1 LNHDA and CDR2 SQIVND (reference sequence). The junction had 0 bases not matched to a gene; V was cut back by 1 base and J by 8 bases. CDR3 length equals 13 residues. The CDR3: CASSIGQGDEQFF. CDR3 in DNA: TGTGCCAGTAGTATAGGACAGGGGGATGAGCAGTTCTTC.

The chain uses TRBV30 and TRBJ2-1; TRBD2 matches 9 bases. V lost 1 base to trimming and J lost 2 bases; unmatched junction nucleotides: 0. Germline V lookup: CDR1 GTSNPN, CDR2 SVGIG (reference sequence). CDR3 length equals 14 residues. The CDR3 spells CAWSGLAAYNEQFF. CDR3 bases: TGTGCCTGGAGTGGACTAGCGGCCTACAATGAGCAGTTCTTC.

The J gene is TRBJ2-2, the V gene TRBV5-1, with 7 positions matching TRBD1. CDR1 and CDR2 from the germline V gene are SGHRS and YFSETQ. The CDR3 is 16 amino acids. The V and J ends lost 0 bases and 4 bases, in that order; junction bases with no gene match: 6. The CDR3 loop reads CASSLGGGRGTGELFF. The CDR3 DNA is TGCGCCAGCAGCTTGGGAGGGGGCCGCGGCACCGGGGAGCTGTTTTTT.

The chain carries TRBV7-9 and TRBJ2-7; 14 nucleotides match TRBD2. The V gene's germline CDR1 is SEHNR and CDR2 FQNEAQ (reference sequence). The CDR3 is made up of 16 amino acids. The junction had 2 bases not matched to a gene; V was cut back by 1 base and J by 3 bases. The CDR3 DNA is TGTGCCAGCAGCTTAGTGGGGACTAGCGGGAGCTACGAGCAGTACTTC. Translated: CASSLVGTSGSYEQYF.